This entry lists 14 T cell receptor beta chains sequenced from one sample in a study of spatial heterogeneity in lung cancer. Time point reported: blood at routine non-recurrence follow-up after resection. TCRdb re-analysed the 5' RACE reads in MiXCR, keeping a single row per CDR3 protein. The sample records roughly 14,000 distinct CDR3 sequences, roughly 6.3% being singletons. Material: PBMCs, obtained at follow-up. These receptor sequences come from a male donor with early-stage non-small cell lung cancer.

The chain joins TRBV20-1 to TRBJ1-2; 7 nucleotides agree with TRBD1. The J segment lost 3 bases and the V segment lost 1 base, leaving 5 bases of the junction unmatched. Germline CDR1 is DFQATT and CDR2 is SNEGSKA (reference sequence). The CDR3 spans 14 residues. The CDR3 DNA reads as TGCAGTGCTAGAGGAGGGGGCCGGGACTATGGCTACACCTTC. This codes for CSARGGGRDYGYTF.

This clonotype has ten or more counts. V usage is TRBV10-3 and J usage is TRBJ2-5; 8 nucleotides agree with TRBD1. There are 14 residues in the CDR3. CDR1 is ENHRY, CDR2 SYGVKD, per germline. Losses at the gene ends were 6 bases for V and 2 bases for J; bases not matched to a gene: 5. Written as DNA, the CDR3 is TGTGCCATCAGCCCAGGACAGGGACAAGAGACCCAGTACTTC. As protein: CAISPGQGQETQYF.

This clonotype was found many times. As DNA, the CDR3 is TGTGCCAGCAGTCAGATGGGACAGGGGTTTTCACCCCTCCACTTT. Amino acid sequence: CASSQMGQGFSPLHF. The J gene is TRBJ1-6, the V gene TRBV12-3 or TRBV12-4, with 10 positions matching TRBD1. The CDR3 has 15 amino acids. V was pared by 5 bases and J by 9 bases, with 7 bases of the junction left unmatched.

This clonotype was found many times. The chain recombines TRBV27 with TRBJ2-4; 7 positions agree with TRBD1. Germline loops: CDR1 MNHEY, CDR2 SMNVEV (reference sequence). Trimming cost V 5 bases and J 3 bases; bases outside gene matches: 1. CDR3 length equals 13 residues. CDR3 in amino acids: CASSDRVKNIQYF. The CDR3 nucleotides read TGTGCCAGCAGTGACAGGGTCAAAAACATTCAGTACTTC.

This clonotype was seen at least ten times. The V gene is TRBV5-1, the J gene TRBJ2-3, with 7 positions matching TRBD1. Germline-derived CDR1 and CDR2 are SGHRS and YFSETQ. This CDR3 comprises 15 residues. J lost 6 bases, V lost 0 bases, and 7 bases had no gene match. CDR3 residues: CASSLEGRGPDTQYF. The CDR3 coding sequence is TGCGCCAGCAGCTTGGAAGGAAGGGGGCCGGATACGCAGTATTTT.

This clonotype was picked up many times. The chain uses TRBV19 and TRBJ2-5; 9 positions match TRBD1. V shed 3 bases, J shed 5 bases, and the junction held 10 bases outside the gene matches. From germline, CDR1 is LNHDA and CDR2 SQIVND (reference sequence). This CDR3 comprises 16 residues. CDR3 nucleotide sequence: TGTGCCAGTAGTATCTCACCGGGACAGGGTGTGGAGACCCAGTACTTC. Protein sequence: CASSISPGQGVETQYF.

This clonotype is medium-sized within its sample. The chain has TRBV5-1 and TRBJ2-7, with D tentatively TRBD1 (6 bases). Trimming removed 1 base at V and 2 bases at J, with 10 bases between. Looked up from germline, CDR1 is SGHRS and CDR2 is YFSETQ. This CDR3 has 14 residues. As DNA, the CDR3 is TGCGCCAGCAGCTTGTCAGGGGACACCTACGAGCAGTACTTC. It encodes CASSLSGDTYEQYF. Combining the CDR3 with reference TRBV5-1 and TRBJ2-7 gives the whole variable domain KAGVTQTPRYLIKTRGQQVTLSCSPISGHRSVSWYQQTPGQGLQFLFEYFSETQRNKGNFPGRFSGRQFSNSRSEMNVSTLELGDSALYLCASSLSGDTYEQYFGPGTRLTVT.

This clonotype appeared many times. As DNA, the CDR3 is TGTGCCAGCAGCTTACGCTATGGCTACACCTTC. It specifies CASSLRYGYTF. The chain combines TRBV5-6 with TRBJ1-2; D call uncertain. V was clipped by 2 bases and J by 4 bases, with 3 bases between them. Germline CDR1 is SGHDT and CDR2 is YYEEEE. The CDR3 runs to 11 residues.

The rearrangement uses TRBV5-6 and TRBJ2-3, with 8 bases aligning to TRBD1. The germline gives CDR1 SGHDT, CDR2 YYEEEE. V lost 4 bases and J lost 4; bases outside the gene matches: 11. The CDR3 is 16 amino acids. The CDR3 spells CASSPGKARGPDTQYF. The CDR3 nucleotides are TGTGCCAGCAGCCCCGGAAAGGCCAGGGGGCCAGATACGCAGTATTTT.

The CDR3 sequence: CASSSELSDTQYF. CDR3 in DNA: TGTGCCAGCAGCTCCGAACTCTCAGATACGCAGTATTTT. The rearrangement uses TRBV11-1 and TRBJ2-3, with unresolved D. The CDR3 runs to 13 residues. Trimming took 4 bases from V and 4 from J, leaving 9 bases between them. CDR1 and CDR2 (germline): SGHAT, FQDESV (reference sequence).

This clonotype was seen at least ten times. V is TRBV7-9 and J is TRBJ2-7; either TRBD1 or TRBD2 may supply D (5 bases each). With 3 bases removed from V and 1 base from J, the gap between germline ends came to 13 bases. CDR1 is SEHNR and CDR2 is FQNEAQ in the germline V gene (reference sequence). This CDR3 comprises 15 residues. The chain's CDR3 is CASSFSGGRSYEQYF. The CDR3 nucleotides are TGTGCCAGCAGCTTTTCTGGGGGTAGGTCCTACGAGCAGTACTTC.

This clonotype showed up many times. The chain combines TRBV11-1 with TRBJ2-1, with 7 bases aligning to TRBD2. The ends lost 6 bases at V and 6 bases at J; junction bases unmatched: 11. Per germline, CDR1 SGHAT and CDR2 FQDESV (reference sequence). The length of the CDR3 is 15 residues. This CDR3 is CASSSPRGLLNEQFF. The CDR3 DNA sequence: TGTGCCAGCAGTTCGCCGAGGGGACTACTCAATGAGCAGTTCTTC.

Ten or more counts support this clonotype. The CDR3 DNA reads TGTGCCACCAGCAGAGGTTCGAGCTCCTACGAGCAGTACTTC. Protein sequence: CATSRGSSSYEQYF. The chain combines TRBV15 with TRBJ2-7; the D is unclear. The CDR3 is made up of 14 amino acids. V lost 1 base and J 0 bases, leaving 7 bases between the germline ends. In germline, CDR1 is LNHNV, CDR2 YYDKDF (reference sequence).

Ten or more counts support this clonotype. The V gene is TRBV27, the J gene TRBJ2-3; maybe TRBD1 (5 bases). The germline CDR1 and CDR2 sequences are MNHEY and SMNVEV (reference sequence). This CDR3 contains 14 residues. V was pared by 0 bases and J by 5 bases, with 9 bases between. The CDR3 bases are TGTGCCAGCAGTTTATCGGAAGGGGTAGATACGCAGTATTTT. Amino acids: CASSLSEGVDTQYF.